This T cell receptor (beta chain) comes out of a study of T-cell reconstitution after alpha-beta-depleted transplantation in children. Deletions cut 2 bases from V and 2 bases from J, with 19 bases between. Germline V CDR1 and CDR2: GTSNPN, SVGIG (reference sequence). The CDR3 consists of 16 residues. A library of TCRbeta sequences, prepared with unique molecular identifiers, was generated. TCRdb recomputed calls from the PCR reads with MiXCR, one row per CDR3 protein. The sample shows hundreds of thousands of distinct CDR3 sequences, around 16% of them seen only once. The TCR originated in a human donor who donated a stem cell graft to a child with acute myeloid leukemia. The chain uses TRBV30 and TRBJ2-7; weak D call: TRBD2 (7 bases). Specimen: PBMCs from the stem cell graft donor, collected from the stem cell graft. In nucleotides, the CDR3 is TGTGCCTGGAGTCCACCTGGCGGGGGCCGTACCTACGAGCAGTACTTC. Translated: CAWSPPGGGRTYEQYF. Full variable domain (outside the CDR3, taken from reference TRBV30 and TRBJ2-7): SQTIHQWPATLVQPVGSPLSLECTVEGTSNPNLYWYRQAAGRGLQLLFYSVGIGQISSEVPQNLSASRPQDRQFILSSKKLLLSDSGFYLCAWSPPGGGRTYEQYFGPGTRLTVT.